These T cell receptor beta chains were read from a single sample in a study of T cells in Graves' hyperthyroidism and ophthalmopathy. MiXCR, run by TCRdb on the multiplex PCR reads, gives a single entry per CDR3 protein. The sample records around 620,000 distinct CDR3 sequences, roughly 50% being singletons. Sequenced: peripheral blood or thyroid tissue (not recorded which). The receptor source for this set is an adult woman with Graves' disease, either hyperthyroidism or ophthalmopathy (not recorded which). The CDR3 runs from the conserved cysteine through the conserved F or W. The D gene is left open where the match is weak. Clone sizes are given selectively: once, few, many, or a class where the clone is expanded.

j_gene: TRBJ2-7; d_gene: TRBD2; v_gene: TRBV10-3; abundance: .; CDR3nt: TGTGCCATCAGTGAGAATAGGGCGGGAGGAGGTGCCTACGAGCAGTACTTC; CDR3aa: CAISENRAGGGAYEQYF
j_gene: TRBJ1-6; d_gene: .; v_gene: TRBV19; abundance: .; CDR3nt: TGTGCCAGCGCTTTGCGGGGTACAGGGAAAAGCTCCTATAATTCACCCCTCCACTTT; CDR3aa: CASALRGTGKSSYNSPLHF
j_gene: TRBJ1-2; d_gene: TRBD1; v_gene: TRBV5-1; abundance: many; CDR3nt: TGCGCCAGCAGCCCCGTATACAGGGGGCCTAACTATGGCTACACCTTC; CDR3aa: CASSPVYRGPNYGYTF
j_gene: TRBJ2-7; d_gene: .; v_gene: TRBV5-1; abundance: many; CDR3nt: TGCGCCAGCAGCCAGCACGGGCAGACCTACGAGCAGTACTTC; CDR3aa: CASSQHGQTYEQYF
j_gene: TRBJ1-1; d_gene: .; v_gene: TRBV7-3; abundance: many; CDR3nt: TGTGCCAGCAGCAATCAGGGCCCGAGTACTGAAGCTTTCTTT; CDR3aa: CASSNQGPSTEAFF
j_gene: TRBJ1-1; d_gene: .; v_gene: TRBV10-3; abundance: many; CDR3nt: TGTGCCATCAGTGAAAAGAGAGTTAGGGAAAGAGAAGCTTTCTTT; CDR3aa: CAISEKRVREREAFF
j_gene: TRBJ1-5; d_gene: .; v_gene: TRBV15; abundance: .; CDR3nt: TGTGCCACTCGGTCCCTGGGTGGGGCACATCAGCCCCAGCATTTT; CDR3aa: CATRSLGGAHQPQHF
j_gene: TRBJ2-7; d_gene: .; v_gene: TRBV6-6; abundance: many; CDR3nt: TGTGCCAGCCCCGGCCAAAAGTGCGAGCAGTACTTC; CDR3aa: CASPGQKCEQYF
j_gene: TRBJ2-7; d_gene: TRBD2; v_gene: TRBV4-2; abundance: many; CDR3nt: TGTGCCAGCAGCCAAGACCCCGGGACTAGCGGTTACGAGCAGTACTTC; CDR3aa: CASSQDPGTSGYEQYF
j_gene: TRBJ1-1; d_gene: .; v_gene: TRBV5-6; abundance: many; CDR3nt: TGTGCCAGCAGCCTTTTTGGAACTGAAGCTTTCTTT; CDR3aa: CASSLFGTEAFF
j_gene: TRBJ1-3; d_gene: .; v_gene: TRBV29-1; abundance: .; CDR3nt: TGCAGTGCTCGGGCGGAGGGAAACACCATATATTTT; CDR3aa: CSARAEGNTIYF
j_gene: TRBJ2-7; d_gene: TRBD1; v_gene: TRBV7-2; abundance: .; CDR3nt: TGTGCCAGCAGCTATCTTGGACAGGGGGACGAGCAGTACTTC; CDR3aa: CASSYLGQGDEQYF
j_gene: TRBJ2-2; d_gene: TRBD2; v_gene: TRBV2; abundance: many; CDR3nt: TGTGCCAGCCTAGCGGGAGCGAACACCGGGGAGCTGTTTTTT; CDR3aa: CASLAGANTGELFF
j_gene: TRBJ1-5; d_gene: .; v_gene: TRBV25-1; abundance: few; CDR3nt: TGTGCCAGCAGTGACTGGGTCGGACAGCCCCAGCATTTT; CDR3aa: CASSDWVGQPQHF
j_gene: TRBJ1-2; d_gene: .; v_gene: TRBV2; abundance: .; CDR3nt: TGTGCCAGCGGTCTGGAGGGCAGCCCTAATGGCTACACCTTC; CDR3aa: CASGLEGSPNGYTF
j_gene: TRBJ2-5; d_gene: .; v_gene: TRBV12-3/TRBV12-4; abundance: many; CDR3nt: TGTGCCAGCGCACGGGGACAAGAGACCCAGTACTTC; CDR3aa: CASARGQETQYF
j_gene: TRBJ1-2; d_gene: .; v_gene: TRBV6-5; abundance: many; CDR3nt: TGTGCCAGCCGGCTCCGGCCCACGTTCACTAACTATGGCTACACCTTC; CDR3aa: CASRLRPTFTNYGYTF